Sequencing of this T cell receptor beta chain was carried out in a study of CD8 T cells in ankylosing spondylitis. The CDR3 covers 15 residues. TCRdb ran MiXCR on the 5' RACE reads and lists one entry per CDR3 protein. The sample yields some 220,000 distinct CDR3 sequences, about 7.3% seen once. Study-level points and caveats: Ankylosing spondylitis blood seemed to carry a telltale TCR beta motif made of several highly homologous variants. Existing reports had already noted some motif variants in reactive arthritis synovial fluid and blood.

This clonotype was found many times. Its antigen is undetermined. The sequence came from a male donor with ankylosing spondylitis. The gene calls are TRBV21-1 and TRBJ2-7; the table calls TRBD1, which could not be checked here. TRBV21-1 is flagged as a pseudogene. Material for sequencing was blood, either unsorted or a sorted T cell fraction (not recorded which). CDR3 DNA: TGTGCCAGCAACAAGACAGGGGTGAGCTCCTACGAGCAGTACTTC. It specifies CASNKTGVSSYEQYF.